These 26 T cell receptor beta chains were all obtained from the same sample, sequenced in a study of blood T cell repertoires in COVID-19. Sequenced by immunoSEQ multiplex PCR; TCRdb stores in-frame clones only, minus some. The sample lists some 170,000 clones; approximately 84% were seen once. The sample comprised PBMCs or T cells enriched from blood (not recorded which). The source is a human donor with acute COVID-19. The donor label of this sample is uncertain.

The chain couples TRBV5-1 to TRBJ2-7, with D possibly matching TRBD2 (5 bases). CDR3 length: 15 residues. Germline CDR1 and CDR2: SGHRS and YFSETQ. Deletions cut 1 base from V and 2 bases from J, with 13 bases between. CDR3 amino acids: CASSLRAGGTYEQYF. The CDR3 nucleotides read TGCGCCAGCAGCTTGAGGGCAGGAGGTACCTACGAGCAGTACTTC.

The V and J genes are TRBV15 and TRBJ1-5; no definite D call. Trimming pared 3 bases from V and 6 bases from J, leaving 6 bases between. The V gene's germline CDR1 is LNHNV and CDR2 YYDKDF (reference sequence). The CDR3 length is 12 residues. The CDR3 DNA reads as TGTGCCACCAGCAGTTTTAGTCAGCCCCAGCATTTT. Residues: CATSSFSQPQHF.

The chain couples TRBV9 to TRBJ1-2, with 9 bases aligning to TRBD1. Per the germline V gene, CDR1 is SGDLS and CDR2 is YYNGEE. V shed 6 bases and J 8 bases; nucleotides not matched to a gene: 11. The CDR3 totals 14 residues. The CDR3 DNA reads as TGTGCCAGCACCCAACCCGGGACAGGGACGGGCTACACCTTC. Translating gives CASTQPGTGTGYTF. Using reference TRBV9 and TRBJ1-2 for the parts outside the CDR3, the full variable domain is DSGVTQTPKHLITATGQRVTLRCSPRSGDLSVYWYQQSLDQGLQFLIQYYNGEERAKGNILERFSAQQFPDLHSELNLSSLELGDSALYFCASTQPGTGTGYTFGSGTRLTVV.

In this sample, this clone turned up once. The CDR3: CASSTRLAGGSGCQETQYF. The CDR3 DNA reads as TGTGCCAGCAGCACGCGACTAGCGGGGGGGTCGGGTTGCCAAGAGACCCAGTACTTC. The chain combines TRBV21-1 with TRBJ2-5; the table calls TRBD2, which could not be checked here. TRBV21-1 is listed as a pseudogene. The CDR3 covers 19 residues.

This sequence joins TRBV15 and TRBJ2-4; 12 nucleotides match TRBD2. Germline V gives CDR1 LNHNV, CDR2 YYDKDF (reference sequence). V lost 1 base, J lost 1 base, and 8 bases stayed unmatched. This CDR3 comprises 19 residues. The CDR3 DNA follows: TGTGCCACCAGCAGAGTTCTAGCGGGGGGGCAATGGGCCAAAAACATTCAGTACTTC. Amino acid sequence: CATSRVLAGGQWAKNIQYF.

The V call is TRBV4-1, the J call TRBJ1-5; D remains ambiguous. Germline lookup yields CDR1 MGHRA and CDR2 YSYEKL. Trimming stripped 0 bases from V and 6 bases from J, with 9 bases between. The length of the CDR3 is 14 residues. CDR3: CASSQEGRSQPQHF. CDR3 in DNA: TGCGCCAGCAGCCAAGAGGGCCGAAGTCAGCCCCAGCATTTT.

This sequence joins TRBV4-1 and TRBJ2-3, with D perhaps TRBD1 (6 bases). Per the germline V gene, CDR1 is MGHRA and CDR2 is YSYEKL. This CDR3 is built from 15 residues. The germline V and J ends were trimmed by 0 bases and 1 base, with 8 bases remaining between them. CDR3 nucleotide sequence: TGCGCCAGCAGCCAAGAGCACAGGGGCACAGATACGCAGTATTTT. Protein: CASSQEHRGTDTQYF.

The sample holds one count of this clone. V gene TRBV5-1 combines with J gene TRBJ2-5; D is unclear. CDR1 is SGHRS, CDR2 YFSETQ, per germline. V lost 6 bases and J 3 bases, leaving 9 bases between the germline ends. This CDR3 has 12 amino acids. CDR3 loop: CASMRSEETQYF. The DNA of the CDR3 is TGCGCCAGCATGAGAAGTGAAGAGACCCAGTACTTC.

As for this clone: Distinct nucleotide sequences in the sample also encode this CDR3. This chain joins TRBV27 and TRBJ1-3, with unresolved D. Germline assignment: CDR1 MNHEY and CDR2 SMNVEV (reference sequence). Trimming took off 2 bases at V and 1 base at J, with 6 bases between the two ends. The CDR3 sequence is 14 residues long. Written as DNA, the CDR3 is TGTGCCAGCAGTTTACGAGGGTCTGGAAACACCATATATTTT. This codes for CASSLRGSGNTIYF.

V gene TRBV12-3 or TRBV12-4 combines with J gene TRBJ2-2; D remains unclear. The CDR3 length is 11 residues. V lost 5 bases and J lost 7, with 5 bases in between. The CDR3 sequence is CASSRYGELFF. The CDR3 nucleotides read TGTGCCAGCAGTCGCTACGGGGAGCTGTTTTTT.

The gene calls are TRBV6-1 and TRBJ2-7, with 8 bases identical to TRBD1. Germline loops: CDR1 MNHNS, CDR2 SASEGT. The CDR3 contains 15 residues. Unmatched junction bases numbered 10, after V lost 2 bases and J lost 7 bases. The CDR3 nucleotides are TGTGCCAGCAGTGAACTCCGGCAGGGGGCCGGGGAGCAGTACTTC. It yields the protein CASSELRQGAGEQYF.

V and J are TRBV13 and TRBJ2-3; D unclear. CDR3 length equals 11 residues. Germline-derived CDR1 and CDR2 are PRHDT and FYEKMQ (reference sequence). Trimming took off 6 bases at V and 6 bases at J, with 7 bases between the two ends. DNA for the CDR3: TGTGCCAGCAGTGCGAGGGATACGCAGTATTTT. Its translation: CASSARDTQYF.

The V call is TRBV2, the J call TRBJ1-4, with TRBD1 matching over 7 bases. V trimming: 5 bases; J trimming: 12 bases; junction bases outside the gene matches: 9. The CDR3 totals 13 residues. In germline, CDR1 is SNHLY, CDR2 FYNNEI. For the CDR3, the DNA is TGTGCCAGCAGTTTACGGACAGGAATCGAACTGTTTTTT. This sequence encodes CASSLRTGIELFF.

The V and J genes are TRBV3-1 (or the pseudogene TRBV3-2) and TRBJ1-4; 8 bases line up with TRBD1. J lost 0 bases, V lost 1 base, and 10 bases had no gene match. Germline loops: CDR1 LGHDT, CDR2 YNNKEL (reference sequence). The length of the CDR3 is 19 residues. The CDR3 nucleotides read TGTGCCAGCAGCCAAGGATGGGGGCCAGGGGGCCCAACTAATGAAAAACTGTTTTTT. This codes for CASSQGWGPGGPTNEKLFF.

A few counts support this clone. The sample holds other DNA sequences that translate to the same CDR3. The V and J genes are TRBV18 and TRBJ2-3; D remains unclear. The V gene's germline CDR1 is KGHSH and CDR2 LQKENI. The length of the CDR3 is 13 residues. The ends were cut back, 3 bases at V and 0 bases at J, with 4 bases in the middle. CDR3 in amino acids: CASSPPSTDTQYF. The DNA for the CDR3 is TGTGCCAGCTCACCCCCTAGCACAGATACGCAGTATTTT.

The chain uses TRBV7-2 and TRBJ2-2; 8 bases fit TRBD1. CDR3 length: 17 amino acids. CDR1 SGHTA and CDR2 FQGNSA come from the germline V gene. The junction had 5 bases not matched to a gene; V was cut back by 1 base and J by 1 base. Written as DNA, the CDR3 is TGTGCCAGCAGCTTAGAGGTTGGGACAGGGAACACCGGGGAGCTGTTTTTT. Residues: CASSLEVGTGNTGELFF.

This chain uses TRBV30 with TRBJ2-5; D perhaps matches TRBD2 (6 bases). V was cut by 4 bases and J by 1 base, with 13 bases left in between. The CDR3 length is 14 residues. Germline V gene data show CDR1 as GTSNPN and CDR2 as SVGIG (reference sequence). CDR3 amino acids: CAWTIQGGQETQYF. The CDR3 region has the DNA TGTGCCTGGACAATCCAGGGAGGCCAAGAGACCCAGTACTTC.

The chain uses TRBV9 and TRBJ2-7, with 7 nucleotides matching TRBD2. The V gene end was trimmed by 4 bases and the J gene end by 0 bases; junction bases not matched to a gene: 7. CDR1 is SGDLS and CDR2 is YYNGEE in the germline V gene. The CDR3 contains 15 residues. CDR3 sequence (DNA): TGTGCCAGCAGCCCCATAGGGGACTACTCCTACGAGCAGTACTTC. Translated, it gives CASSPIGDYSYEQYF.

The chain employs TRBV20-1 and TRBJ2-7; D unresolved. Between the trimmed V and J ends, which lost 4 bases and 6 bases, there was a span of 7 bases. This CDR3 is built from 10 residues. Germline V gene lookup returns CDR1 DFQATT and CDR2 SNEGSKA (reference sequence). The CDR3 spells CSAINFEQYF. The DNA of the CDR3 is TGCAGTGCTATTAATTTCGAGCAGTACTTC.

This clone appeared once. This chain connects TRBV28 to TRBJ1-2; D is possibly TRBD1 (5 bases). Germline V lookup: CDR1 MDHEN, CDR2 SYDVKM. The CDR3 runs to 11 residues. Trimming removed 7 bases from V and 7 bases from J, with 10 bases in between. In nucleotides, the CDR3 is TGTGCCAGCAAAACAAGGGGTGGCTACACCTTC. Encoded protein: CASKTRGGYTF.

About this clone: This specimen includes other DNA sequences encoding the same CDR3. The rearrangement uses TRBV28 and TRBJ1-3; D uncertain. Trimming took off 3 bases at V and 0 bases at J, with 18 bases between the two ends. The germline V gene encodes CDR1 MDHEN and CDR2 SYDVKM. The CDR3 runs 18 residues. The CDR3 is CASSFQDGLLDSGNTIYF. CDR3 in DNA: TGTGCCAGCAGTTTCCAGGACGGATTACTAGACTCTGGAAACACCATATATTTT.

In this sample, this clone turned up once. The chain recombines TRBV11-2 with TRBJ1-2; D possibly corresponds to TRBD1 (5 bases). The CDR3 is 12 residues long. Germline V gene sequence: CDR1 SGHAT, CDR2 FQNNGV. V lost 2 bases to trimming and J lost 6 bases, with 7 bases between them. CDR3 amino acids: CASSLPRDGYTF. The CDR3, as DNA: TGTGCCAGCAGCTTACCCAGGGATGGCTACACCTTC.

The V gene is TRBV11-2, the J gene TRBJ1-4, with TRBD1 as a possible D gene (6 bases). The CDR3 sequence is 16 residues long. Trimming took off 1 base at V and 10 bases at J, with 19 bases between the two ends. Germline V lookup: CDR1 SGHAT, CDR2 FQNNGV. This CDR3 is CASSLVSAGEKGKLFF. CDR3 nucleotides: TGTGCCAGCAGCTTAGTATCGGCAGGGGAAAAGGGAAAACTGTTTTTT.

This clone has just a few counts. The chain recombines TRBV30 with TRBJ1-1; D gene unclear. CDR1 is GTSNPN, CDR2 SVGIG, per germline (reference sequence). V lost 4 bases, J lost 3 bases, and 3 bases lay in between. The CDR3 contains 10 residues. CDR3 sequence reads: CAWTHTEAFF. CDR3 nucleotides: TGTGCCTGGACTCACACTGAAGCTTTCTTT.

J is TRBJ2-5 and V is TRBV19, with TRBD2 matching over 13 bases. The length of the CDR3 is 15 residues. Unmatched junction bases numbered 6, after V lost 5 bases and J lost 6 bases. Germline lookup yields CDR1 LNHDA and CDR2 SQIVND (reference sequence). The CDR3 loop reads CASSAGLAGRKTQYF. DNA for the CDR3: TGTGCCAGTAGTGCGGGACTAGCGGGGAGAAAGACCCAGTACTTC.

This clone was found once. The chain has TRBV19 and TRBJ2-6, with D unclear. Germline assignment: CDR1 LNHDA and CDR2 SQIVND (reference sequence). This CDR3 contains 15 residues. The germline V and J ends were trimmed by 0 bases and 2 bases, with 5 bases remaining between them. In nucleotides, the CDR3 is TGTGCCAGTAGTATAGATGCGCCTGGGGCCAACGTCCTGACTTTC. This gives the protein CASSIDAPGANVLTF.